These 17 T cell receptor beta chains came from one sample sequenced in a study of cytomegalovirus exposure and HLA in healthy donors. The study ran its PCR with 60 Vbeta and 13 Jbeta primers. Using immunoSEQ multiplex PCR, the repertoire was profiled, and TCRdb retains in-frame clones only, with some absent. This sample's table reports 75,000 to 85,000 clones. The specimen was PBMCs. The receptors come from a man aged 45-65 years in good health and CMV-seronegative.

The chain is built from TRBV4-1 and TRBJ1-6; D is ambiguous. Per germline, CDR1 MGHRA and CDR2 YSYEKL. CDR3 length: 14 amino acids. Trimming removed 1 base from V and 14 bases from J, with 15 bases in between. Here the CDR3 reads CASSQVGRVSALHF. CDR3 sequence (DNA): TGCGCCAGCAGCCAAGTTGGGAGGGTAAGTGCCCTCCACTTT.

In DNA form, the CDR3 reads TGTGCCTGGAGTTATCAGACAGATACGCAGTATTTT. Residues: CAWSYQTDTQYF. The rearrangement joins TRBV30 to TRBJ2-3; D call uncertain. The CDR3 runs 12 residues. The germline CDR1 and CDR2 sequences are GTSNPN and SVGIG (reference sequence). The V end lost 2 bases, the J end lost 3 bases, and 6 bases lay between the germline ends.

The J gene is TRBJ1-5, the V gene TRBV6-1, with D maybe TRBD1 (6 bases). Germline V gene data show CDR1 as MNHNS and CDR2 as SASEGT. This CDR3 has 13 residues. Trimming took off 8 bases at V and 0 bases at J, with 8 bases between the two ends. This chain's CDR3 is CASGQNSNQPQHF. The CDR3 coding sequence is TGTGCCAGCGGACAGAATAGCAATCAGCCCCAGCATTTT.

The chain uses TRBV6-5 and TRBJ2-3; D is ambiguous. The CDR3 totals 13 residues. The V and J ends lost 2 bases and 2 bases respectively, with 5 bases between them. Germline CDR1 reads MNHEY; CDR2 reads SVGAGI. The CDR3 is CASSYRSTDTQYF. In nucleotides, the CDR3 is TGTGCCAGCAGTTACCGGTCCACAGATACGCAGTATTTT.

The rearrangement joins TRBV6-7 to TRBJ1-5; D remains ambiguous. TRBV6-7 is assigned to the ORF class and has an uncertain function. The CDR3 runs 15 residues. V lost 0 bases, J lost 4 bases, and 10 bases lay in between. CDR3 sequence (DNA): TGTGCCAGCAGTTACTCCGGGAGCCCTAATCAGCCCCAGCATTTT. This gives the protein CASSYSGSPNQPQHF.

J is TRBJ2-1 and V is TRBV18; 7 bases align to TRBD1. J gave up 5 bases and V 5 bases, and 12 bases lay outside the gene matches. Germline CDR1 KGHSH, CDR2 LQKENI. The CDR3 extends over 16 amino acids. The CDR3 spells CASSARQGTVDNEQFF. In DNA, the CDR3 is TGTGCCAGCTCAGCCCGACAAGGGACAGTAGACAATGAGCAGTTCTTC.

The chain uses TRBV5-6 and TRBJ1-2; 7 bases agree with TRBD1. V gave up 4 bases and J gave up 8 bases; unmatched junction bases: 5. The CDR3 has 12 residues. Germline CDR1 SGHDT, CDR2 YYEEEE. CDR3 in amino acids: CASSAGGWGYTF. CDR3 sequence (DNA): TGTGCCAGCAGCGCAGGGGGGTGGGGCTACACCTTC.

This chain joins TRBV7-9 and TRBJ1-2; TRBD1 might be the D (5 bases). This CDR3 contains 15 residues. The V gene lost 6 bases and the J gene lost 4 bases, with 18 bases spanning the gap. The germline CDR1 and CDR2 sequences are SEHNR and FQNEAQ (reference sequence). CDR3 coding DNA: TGTGCCAGCAGGGATCCAGCCGGGACTGCCTATGGCTACACCTTC. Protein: CASRDPAGTAYGYTF.

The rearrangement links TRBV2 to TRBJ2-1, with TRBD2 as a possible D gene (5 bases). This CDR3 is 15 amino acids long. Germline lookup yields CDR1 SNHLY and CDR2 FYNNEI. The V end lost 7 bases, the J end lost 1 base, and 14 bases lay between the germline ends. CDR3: CASNYYGGSYNEQFF. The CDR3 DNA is TGTGCCAGCAACTATTACGGAGGATCCTACAATGAGCAGTTCTTC.

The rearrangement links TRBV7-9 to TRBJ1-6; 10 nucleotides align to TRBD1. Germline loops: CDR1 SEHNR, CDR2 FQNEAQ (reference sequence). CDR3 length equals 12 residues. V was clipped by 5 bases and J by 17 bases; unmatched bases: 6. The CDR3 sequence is CASSQGTGDFHF. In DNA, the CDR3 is TGTGCCAGCAGCCAAGGGACAGGGGATTTCCACTTT.

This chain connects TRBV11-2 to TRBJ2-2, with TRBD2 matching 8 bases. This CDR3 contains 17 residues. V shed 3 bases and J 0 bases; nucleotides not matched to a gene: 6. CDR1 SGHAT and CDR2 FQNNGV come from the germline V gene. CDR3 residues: CASSLSSGVSNTGELFF. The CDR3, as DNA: TGTGCCAGCAGCTTGAGTAGCGGGGTGTCGAACACCGGGGAGCTGTTTTTT.

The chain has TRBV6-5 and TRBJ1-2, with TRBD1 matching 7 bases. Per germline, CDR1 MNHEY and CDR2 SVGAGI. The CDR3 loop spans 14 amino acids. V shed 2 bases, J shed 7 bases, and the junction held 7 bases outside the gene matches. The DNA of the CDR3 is TGTGCCAGCAGTTACGTAGGGGGCCCAGTTGGCTACACCTTC. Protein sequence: CASSYVGGPVGYTF.

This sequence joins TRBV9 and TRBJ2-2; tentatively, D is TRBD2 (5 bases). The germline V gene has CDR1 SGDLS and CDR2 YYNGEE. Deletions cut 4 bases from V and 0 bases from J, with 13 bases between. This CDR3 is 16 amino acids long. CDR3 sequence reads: CASSPRGDANTGELFF. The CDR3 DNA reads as TGTGCCAGCAGCCCTCGGGGTGACGCGAACACCGGGGAGCTGTTTTTT.

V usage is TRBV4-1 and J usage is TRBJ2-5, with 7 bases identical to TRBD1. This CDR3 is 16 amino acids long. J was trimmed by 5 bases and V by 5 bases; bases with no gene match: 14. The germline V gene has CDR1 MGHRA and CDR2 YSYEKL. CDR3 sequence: CASSGPGGWDSETQYF. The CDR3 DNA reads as TGCGCCAGCAGCGGACCCGGCGGGTGGGACAGTGAGACCCAGTACTTC.

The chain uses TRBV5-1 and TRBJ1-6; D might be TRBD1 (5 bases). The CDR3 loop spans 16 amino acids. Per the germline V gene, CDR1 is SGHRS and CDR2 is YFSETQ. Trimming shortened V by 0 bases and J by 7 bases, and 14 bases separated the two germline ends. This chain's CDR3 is CASSLDGQGKNSPLHF. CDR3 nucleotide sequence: TGCGCCAGCAGCTTGGACGGTCAGGGCAAGAATTCACCCCTCCACTTT. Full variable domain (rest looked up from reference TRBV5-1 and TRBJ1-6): KAGVTQTPRYLIKTRGQQVTLSCSPISGHRSVSWYQQTPGQGLQFLFEYFSETQRNKGNFPGRFSGRQFSNSRSEMNVSTLELGDSALYLCASSLDGQGKNSPLHFGNGTRLTVT.

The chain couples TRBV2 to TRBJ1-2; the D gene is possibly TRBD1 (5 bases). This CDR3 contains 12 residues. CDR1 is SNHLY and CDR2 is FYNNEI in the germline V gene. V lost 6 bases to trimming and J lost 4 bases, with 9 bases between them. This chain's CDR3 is CASRTDRYGYTF. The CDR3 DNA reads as TGTGCCAGCAGGACAGACCGCTATGGCTACACCTTC.

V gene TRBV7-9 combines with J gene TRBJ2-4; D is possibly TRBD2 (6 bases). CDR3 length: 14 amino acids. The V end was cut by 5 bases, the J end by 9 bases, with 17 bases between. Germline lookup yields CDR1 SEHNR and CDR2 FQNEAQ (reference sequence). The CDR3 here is CASSPGGSGRIQYF. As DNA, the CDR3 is TGTGCCAGCAGCCCTGGGGGGAGCGGTCGCATTCAGTACTTC.